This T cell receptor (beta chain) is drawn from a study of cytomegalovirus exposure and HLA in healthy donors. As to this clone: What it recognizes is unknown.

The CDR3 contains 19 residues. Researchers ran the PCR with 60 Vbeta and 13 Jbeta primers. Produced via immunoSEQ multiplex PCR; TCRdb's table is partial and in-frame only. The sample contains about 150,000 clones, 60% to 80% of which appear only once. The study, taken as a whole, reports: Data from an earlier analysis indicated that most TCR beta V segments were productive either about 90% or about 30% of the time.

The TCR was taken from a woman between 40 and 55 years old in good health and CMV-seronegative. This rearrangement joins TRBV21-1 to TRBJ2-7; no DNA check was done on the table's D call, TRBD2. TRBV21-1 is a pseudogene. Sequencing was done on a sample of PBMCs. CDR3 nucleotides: TGTGCCAGCAGCAAGGTGAATGGACTAGCGGGAAGATCTAATGACGAGCAGTACTTC. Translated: CASSKVNGLAGRSNDEQYF.